The T cell receptor (beta chain) under discussion was sequenced for a study of OX40 agonist ivuxolimab in advanced cancers. Study-level points and caveats: Expanded clones were, on average, more numerous in CD8+ T cells than in CD4+.

The CDR3 runs 13 residues. Germline loops: CDR1 SGHAT, CDR2 FQNNGV. Trimming stripped 5 bases from V and 4 bases from J, with 12 bases between. Measured with immunoSEQ multiplex PCR; TCRdb has only the in-frame clones, and not every one. The sample contains 50,000 to 80,000 clones, more than 80% of which appear only once. Concerning this clone: Its antigen is currently unknown.

Here the sequenced sample was CD4+ or CD8+ T cells sorted from blood, taken in a trial of the OX40 agonist ivuxolimab. The gene calls are TRBV11-2 and TRBJ2-7, with a tentative D call TRBD2 (5 bases). This TCR was recovered from an adult with an advanced solid tumor such as melanoma, head and neck, liver or kidney cancer. The CDR3 spells CASSGPSLYEQYF. Written as DNA, the CDR3 is TGTGCCAGCAGCGGGCCTAGCCTTTACGAGCAGTACTTC.